This TCR beta chain was captured by sequencing in a study of PD-1 blockade in classical Hodgkin lymphoma (dated by TCRdb to the early 2020s). Context from the whole study: Nivolumab dosing was 3 mg/kg intravenously every 2 weeks, continuing until either disease progression or unacceptable toxicity. The study used CyTOF and TCR beta sequencing to define a peripheral blood immune signature of response to PD-1 blockade in classical Hodgkin lymphoma. General findings and caveats noted by the study authors: Baseline TCR diversity was reported to be lower in newly diagnosed patients than in healthy donors and to be lower still in relapsed/refractory patients. A significant rise by C4D1 was seen in CD4+ but not CD8+ TCR diversity (p=0.0027 vs p=0.16), with the rise being most apparent in complete responders (p=0.02). The study was restricted to a single clinical trial cohort, and the causes of repertoire differences, possibly disease activity or prior therapy, were left undefined. Lower diversity was seen in patients whose nivolumab began less than 1 year after ASCT, and these patients were left out of later analyses so that immune reconstitution would not confound the results. Trial patients achieving complete response had baseline diversity similar to newly diagnosed patients, whereas partial responders and progressors had significantly lower diversity.

This clone was seen a few times. Its antigen remains undetermined. No much larger clone exists at a distance of one base, and base qualities are not known. Via the germline V gene (reference sequence), CDR1 is SEHNR and CDR2 FQNEAQ. The V end gives up 1 base and the J end 1 base, leaving 0 bases in the junction not matched to a gene. The CDR3, cysteine through phenylalanine, is 15 amino acids long. Only the CDR3 DNA is retained, 45 bases long and in frame from the first base. In light of the paper, this sample's time point label describes: cycle 2 day 1 (C2D1) of nivolumab. All trial patients had relapsed after autologous stem cell transplantation, with cohorts A, B and C differing in prior brentuximab vedotin exposure. A total of over 50 patients with relapsed/refractory classical Hodgkin lymphoma made up the trial cohort, and each patient's best overall response was complete response, partial response or progressive disease. Trial patients were treated with single-agent nivolumab in the multi-cohort phase II CheckMate 205 trial. An independent review committee assessed best overall response using the 2007 International Working Group response criteria. Trial PBMCs were collected immediately before nivolumab initiation (C1D1) and during therapy at cycle 2 day 1 and cycle 4 day 1. Peripheral blood was collected in 8 mL Vacutainer Cell Preparation Tubes, from which PBMCs were isolated by centrifugation and then cryopreserved.

Genomic DNA was isolated using the Qiagen DNeasy kit from unsorted PBMCs as well as from negatively selected CD4+ and CD8+ fractions. TCR beta CDR3 regions were amplified by immunoSEQ multiplex PCR using primers annealing to V and J segments. A synthetic immune receptor repertoire was used to minimize amplification bias, and remaining bias was computationally removed after sequencing. The published analysis was carried out like this. Repertoire diversity was quantified as the Shannon entropy index using custom Python scripts. Unsorted, CD4+ and CD8+ repertoires were analyzed separately, except for combined analyses in which CD4+ and CD8+ sequences were merged in silico. A clone was considered expanded if an increase in frequency of at least 2-fold after treatment relative to C1D1 was found, and a pseudocount of 0.5 was applied to clones undetected at baseline. Clones with 0 or 1 copy at C1D1 were classified as singleton clones, and clones with 2 or more copies were classified as non-singleton clones. By matching protein sequences in sorted samples from the same patient, clones expanded in unsorted samples were annotated as CD4+, CD8+ or unknown. Wilcoxon tests were applied to paired samples to test diversity changes from C1D1 to C4D1. TCRdb carries this immuneACCESS record with in-frame sequences only. Its versions omit some clonotypes, under half of them owing to an unresolved V gene in the studies checked, with the rest unexplained. V, J and clone size were drawn from that table, and D and trimming were deduced from the DNA. The sample records around 24,000 clones, around 67% of which are singletons. The ten most abundant clones make up 12% of the sample.

The V and J genes are TRBV7-9 and TRBJ1-5, with TRBD1 identical over 8 junction bases. The source was peripheral blood mononuclear cells (PBMCs), collected before the second cycle of nivolumab. The TCR originated in a human donor with classical Hodgkin lymphoma. The DNA sequence is as follows: TGTGCCAGCAGCTTAGGGGACAGGAGCAATCAGCCCCAGCATTTT. It specifies CASSLGDRSNQPQHF.